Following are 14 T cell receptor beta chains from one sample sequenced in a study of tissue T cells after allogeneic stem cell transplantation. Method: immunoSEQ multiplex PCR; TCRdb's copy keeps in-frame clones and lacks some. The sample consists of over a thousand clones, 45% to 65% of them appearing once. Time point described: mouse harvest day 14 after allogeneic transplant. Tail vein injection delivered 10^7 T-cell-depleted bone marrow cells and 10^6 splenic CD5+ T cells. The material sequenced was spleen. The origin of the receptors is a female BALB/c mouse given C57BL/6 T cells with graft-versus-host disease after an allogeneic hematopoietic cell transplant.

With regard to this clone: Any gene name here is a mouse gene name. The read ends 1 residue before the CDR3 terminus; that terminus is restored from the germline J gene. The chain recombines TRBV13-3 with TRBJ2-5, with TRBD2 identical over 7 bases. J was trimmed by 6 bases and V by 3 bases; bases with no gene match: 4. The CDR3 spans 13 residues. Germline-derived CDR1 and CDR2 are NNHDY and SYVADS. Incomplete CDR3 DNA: TGTGCCAGCAGTGTGGGGGGATGGGACACCCAGTAC. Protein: CASSVGGWDTQY. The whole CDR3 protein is CASSVGGWDTQYF.

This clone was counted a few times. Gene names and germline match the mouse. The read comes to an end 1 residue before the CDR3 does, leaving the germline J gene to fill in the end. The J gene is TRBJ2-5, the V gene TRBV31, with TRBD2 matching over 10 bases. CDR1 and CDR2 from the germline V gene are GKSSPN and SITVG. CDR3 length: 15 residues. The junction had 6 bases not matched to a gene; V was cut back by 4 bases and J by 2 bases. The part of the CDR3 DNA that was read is TGTGCCTGGACCGACTGGGGGGAGGCCCAAGACACCCAGTAC. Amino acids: CAWTDWGEAQDTQY. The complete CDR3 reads CAWTDWGEAQDTQYF.

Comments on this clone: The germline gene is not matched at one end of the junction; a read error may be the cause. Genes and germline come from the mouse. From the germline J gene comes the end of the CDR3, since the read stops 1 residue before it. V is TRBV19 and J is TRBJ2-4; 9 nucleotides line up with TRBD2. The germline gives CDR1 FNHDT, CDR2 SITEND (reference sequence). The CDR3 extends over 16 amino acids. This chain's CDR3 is CATSIGTGSRQNTLYF. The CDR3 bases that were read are TGTGCCACCAGTATTGGGACTGGGTCTCGTCAAAACACCTTGTAC.

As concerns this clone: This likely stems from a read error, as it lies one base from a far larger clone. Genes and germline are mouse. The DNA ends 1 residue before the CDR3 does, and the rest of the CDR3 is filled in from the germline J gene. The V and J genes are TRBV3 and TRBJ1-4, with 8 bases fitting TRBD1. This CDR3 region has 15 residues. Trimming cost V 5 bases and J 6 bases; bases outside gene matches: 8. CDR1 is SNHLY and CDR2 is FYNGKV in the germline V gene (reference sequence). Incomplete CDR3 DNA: TGTGCCAGCAGCCACGACAGGGGCCCCCACGAAAGATTATTT. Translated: CASSHDRGPHERLF. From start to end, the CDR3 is CASSHDRGPHERLFF.

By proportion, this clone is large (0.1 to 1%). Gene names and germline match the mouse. The covered CDR3 bases are TGTGCAAGCAGCTTAGACTCCTATGAACAGTAC. Amino acids: CASSLDSYEQY. The CDR3 reads in full as CASSLDSYEQYF. This chain links TRBV16 with TRBJ2-7; D not resolved. The read finishes 1 residue shy of the CDR3 end, and the germline J gene is used to complete it. Germline-derived CDR1 and CDR2 are SGHSA and FRNQAP. This CDR3 is built from 12 residues. With 0 bases removed from V and 0 bases from J, the gap between germline ends came to 0 bases.

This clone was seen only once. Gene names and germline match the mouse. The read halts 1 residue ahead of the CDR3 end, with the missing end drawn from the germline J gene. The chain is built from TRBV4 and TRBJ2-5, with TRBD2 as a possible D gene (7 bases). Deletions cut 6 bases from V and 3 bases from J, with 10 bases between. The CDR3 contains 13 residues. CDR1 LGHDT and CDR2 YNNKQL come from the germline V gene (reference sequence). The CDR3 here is CASRLGAQDTQYF. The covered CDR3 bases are TGTGCCAGCAGGCTGGGGGCTCAAGACACCCAGTAC.

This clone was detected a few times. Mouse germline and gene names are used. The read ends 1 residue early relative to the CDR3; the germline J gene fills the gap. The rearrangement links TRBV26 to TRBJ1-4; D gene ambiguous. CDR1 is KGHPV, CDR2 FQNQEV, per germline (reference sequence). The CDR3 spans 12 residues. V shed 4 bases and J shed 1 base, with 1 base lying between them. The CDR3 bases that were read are TGTGCCAGCAGTCCTTCCAACGAAAGATTATTT. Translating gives CASSPSNERLF. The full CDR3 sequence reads CASSPSNERLFF.

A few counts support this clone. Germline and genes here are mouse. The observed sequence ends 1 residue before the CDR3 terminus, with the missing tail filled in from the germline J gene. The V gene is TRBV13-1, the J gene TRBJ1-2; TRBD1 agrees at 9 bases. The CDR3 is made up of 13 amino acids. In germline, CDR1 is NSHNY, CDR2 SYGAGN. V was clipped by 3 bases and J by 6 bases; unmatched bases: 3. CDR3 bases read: TGTGCCAGCAGTGGGGGACAGGGACCCGACTACACC. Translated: CASSGGQGPDYT. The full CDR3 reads CASSGGQGPDYTF.

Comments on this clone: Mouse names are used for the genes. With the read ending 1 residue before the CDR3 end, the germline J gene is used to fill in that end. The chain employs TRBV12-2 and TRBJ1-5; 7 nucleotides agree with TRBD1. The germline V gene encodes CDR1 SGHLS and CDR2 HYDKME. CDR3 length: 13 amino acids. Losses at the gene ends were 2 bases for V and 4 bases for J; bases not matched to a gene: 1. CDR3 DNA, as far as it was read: TGTGCCAGCTCTCACAGGGGAAACCAGGCTCCGCTT. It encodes CASSHRGNQAPL. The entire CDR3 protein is CASSHRGNQAPLF.

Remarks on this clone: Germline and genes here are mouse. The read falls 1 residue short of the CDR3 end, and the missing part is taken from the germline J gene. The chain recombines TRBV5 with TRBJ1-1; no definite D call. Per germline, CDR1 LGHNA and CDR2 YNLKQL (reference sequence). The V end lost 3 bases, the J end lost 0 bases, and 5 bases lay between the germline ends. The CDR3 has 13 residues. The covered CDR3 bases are TGTGCCAGCAGCCACGGACCAAACACAGAAGTCTTC. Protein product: CASSHGPNTEVF. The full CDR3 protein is CASSHGPNTEVFF.

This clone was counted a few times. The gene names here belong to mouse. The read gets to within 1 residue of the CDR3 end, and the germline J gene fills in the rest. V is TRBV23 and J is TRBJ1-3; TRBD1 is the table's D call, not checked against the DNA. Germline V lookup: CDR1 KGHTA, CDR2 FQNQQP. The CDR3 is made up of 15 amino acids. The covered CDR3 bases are TGCTCCAGCAGTCAAAACAGGGGATCTGGAAATACGCTCTAT. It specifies CSSSQNRGSGNTLY. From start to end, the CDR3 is CSSSQNRGSGNTLYF.

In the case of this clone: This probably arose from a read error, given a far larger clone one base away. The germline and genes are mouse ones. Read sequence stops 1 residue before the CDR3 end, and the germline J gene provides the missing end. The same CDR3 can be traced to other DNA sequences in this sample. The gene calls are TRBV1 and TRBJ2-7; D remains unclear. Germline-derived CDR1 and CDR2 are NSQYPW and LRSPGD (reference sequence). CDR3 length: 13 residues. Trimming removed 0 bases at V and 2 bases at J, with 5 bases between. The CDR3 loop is CTCSAEDPYEQYF. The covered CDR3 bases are TGCACCTGCAGTGCAGAGGACCCCTATGAACAGTAC.

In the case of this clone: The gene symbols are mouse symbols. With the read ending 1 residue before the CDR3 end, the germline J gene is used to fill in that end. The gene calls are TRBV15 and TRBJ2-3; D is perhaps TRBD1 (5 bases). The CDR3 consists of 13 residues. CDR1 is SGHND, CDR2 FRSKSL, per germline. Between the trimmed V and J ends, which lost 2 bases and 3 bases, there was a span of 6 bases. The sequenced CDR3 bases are TGTGCCAGCAGTTTACGGACAGCAGAAACGCTGTAT. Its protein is CASSLRTAETLY. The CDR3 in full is CASSLRTAETLYF.

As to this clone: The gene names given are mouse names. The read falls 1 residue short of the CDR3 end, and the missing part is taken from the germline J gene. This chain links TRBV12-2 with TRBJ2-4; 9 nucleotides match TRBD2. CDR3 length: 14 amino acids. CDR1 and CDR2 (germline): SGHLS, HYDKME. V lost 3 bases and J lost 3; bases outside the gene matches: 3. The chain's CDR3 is CASSKDWGQNTLYF. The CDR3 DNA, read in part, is TGTGCCAGCTCTAAGGACTGGGGACAAAACACCTTGTAC.